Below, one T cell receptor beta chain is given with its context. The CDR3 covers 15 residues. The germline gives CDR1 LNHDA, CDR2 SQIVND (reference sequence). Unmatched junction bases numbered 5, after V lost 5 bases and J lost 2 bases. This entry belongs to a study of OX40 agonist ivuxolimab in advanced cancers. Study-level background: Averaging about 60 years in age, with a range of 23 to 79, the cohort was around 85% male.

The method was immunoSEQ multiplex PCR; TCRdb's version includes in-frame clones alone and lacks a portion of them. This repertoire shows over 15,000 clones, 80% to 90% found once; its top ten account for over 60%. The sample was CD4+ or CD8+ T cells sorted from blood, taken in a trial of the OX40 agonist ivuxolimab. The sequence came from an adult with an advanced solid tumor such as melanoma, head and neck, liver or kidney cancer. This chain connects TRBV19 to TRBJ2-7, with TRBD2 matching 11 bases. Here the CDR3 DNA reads TGTGCCAGTAGTCCAGGACTAGCGGGCGCCTACGAGCAGTACTTC. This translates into CASSPGLAGAYEQYF. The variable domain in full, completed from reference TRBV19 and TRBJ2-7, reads DGGITQSPKYLFRKEGQNVTLSCEQNLNHDAMYWYRQDPGQGLRLIYYSQIVNDFQKGDIAEGYSVSREKKESFPLTVTSAQKNPTAFYLCASSPGLAGAYEQYFGPGTRLTVT.